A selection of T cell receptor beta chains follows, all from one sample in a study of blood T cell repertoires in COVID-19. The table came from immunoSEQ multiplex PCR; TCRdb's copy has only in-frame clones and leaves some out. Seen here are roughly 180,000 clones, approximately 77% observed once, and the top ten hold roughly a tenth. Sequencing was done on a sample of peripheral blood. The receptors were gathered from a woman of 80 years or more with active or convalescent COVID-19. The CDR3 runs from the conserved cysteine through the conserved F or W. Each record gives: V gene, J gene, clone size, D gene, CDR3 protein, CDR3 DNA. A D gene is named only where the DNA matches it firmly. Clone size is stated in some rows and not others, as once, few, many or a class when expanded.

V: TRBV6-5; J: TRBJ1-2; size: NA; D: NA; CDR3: CASSYSAQVIGYTF; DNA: TGTGCCAGCAGTTACTCCGCCCAGGTTATAGGCTACACCTTC
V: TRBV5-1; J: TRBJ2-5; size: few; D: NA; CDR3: CASSLRQVQETQYF; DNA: TGCGCCAGCAGCTTGCGGCAGGTTCAAGAGACCCAGTACTTC
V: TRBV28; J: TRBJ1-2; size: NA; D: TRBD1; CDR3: CASSLVQGADYGYTF; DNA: TGTGCCAGCAGTTTAGTGCAGGGGGCTGACTATGGCTACACCTTC
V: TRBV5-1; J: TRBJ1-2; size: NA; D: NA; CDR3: CASSLAQGFRGYTF; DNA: TGCGCCAGCAGCTTGGCGCAGGGTTTTCGGGGCTACACCTTC
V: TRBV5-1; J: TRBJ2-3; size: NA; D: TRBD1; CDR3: CASSDDRAADTQYF; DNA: TGCGCCAGCAGCGATGACAGGGCCGCAGATACGCAGTATTTT
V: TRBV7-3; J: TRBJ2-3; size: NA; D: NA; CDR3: CASSRMDSYTDTQYF; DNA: TGTGCCAGCAGCCGGATGGACAGTTACACAGATACGCAGTATTTT
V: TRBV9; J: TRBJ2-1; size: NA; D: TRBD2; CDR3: CASSVVAGGAYNEQFF; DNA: TGTGCCAGCAGCGTAGTTGCGGGAGGCGCTTACAATGAGCAGTTCTTC
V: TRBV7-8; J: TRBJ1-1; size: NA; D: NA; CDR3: CASSPYRDHTEAFF; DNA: TGTGCCAGCAGCCCTTACAGGGACCACACTGAAGCTTTCTTT
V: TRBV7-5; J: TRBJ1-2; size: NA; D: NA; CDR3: CARSLEAGVFYGYTF; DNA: TGTGCCAGAAGCTTAGAGGCAGGGGTTTTCTATGGCTACACCTTC
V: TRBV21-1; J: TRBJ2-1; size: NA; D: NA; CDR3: CASSKGRRGEQFF; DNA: TGTGCCAGCAGCAAAGGTCGGCGGGGTGAGCAGTTCTTC
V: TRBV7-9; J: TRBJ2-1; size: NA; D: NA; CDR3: CAGERGPGGEQFF; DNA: TGTGCCGGAGAGAGGGGTCCCGGGGGTGAGCAGTTCTTC
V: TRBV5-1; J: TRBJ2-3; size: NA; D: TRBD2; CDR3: CASSFGTSGESTDTQYF; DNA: TGCGCCAGCAGCTTCGGGACTAGCGGTGAAAGCACAGATACGCAGTATTTT
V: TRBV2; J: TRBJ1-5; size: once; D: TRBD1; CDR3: CASSERQGDQPQHF; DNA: TGTGCCAGCAGTGAACGACAGGGGGATCAGCCCCAGCATTTT
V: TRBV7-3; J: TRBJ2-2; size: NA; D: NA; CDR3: CASSQDRYTGELFF; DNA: TGTGCCAGCAGCCAAGACAGATATACCGGGGAGCTGTTTTTT
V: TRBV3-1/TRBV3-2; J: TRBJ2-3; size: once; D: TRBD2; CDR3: CASSPSGRAFADTQYF; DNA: TGTGCCAGCAGCCCGAGCGGGAGGGCCTTTGCAGATACGCAGTATTTT
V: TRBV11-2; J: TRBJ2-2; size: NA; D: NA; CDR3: CASSLMGDPNTGELFF; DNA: TGTGCCAGCAGCCTCATGGGAGACCCGAACACCGGGGAGCTGTTTTTT
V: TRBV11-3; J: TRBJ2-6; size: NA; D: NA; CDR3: CASSSDSSGANVLTF; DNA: TGTGCCAGCAGCTCGGACAGCTCTGGGGCCAACGTCCTGACTTTC
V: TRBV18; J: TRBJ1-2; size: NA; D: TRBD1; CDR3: CASSHRQGGIGYTF; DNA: TGTGCCAGCTCACACCGACAGGGAGGTATTGGCTACACCTTC
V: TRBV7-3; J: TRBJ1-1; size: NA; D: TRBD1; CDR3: CASSPSPPAGGTEAFF; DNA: TGTGCCAGCAGCCCCTCCCCGCCCGCAGGGGGCACTGAAGCTTTCTTT
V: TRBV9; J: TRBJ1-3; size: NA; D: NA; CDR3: CASSSSSGSTGNTIYF; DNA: TGTGCCAGCAGCTCTTCTTCGGGGTCGACTGGAAACACCATATATTTT
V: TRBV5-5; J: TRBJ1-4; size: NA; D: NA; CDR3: CASSRQGATNEKLFF; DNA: TGTGCCAGCAGCCGGCAGGGTGCAACTAATGAAAAACTGTTTTTT
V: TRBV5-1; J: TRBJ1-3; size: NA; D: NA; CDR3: CASSEASSGSGNTIYF; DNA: TGCGCCAGCAGCGAGGCGTCTTCCGGGTCTGGAAACACCATATATTTT
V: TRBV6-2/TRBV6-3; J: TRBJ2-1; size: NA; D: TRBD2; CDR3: CASSRYSGGSYNEQFF; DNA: TGTGCCAGCAGTCGCTACTCGGGGGGCTCCTACAATGAGCAGTTCTTC
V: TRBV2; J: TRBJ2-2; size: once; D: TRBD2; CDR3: CASTRLAGGAGELFF; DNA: TGTGCCAGCACCAGACTAGCGGGAGGGGCCGGGGAGCTGTTTTTT